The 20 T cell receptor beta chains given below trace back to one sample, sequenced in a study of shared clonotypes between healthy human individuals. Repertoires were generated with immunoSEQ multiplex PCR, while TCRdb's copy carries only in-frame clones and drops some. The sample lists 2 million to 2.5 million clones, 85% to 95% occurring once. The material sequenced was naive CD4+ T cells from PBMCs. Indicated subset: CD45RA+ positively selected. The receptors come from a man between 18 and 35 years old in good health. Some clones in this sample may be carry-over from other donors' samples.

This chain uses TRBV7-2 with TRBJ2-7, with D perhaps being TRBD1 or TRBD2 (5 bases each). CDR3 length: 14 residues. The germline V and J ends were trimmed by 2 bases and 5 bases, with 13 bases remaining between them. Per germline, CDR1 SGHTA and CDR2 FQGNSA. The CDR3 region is CASSLSFRGDEQYF. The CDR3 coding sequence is TGTGCCAGCAGCTTAAGTTTTAGAGGGGACGAGCAGTACTTC.

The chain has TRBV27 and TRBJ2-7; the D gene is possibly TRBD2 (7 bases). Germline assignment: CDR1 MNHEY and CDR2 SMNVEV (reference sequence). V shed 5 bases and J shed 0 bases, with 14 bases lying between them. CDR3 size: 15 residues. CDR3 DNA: TGTGCCAGCAGTCGCTCGGGGGGCTACTCCTACGAGCAGTACTTC. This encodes CASSRSGGYSYEQYF.

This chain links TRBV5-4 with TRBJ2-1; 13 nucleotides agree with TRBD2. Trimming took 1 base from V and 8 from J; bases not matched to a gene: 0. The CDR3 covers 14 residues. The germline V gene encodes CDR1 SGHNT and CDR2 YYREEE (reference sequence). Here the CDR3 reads CASSLTSGRDEQFF. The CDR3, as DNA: TGTGCCAGCAGCTTGACTAGCGGGAGGGATGAGCAGTTCTTC.

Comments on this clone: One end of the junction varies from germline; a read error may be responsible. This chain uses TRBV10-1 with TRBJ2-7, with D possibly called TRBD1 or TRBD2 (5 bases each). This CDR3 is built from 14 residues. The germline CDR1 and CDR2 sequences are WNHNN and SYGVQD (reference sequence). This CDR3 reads CASSESGTSDEQYF. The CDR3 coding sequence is TGCGCCAGCAGTGAGTCCGGGACCTCCGACGAGCAGTACTTC.

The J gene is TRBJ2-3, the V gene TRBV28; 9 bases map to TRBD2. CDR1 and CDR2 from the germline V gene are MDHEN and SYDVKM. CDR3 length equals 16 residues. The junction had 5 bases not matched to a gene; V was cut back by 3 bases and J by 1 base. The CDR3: CASSLELAGRTDTQYF. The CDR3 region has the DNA TGTGCCAGCAGTTTGGAACTAGCGGGTCGCACAGATACGCAGTATTTT.

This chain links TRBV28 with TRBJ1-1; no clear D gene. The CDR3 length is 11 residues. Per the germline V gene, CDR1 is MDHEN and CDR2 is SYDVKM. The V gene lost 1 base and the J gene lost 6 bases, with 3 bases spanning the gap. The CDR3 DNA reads TGTGCCAGCAGTTTATTCCCTGAAGCTTTCTTT. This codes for CASSLFPEAFF. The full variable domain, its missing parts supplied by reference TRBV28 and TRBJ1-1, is DVKVTQSSRYLVKRTGEKVFLECVQDMDHENMFWYRQDPGLGLRLIYFSYDVKMKEKGDIPEGYSVSREKKERFSLILESASTNQTSMYLCASSLFPEAFFGQGTRLTVV.

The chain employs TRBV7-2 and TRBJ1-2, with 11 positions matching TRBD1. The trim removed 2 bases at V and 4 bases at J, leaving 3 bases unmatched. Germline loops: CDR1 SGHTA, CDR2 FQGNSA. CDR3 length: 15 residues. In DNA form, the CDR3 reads TGTGCCAGCAGCTTATGGGACAGGGGGTTCTATGGCTACACCTTC. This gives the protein CASSLWDRGFYGYTF.

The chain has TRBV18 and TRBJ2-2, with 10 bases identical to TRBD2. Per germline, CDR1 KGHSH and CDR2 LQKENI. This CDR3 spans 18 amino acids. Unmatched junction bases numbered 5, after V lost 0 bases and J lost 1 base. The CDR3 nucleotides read TGTGCCAGCTCACCACCGTTCCGGACTAGCGGGAACACCGGGGAGCTGTTTTTT. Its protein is CASSPPFRTSGNTGELFF.

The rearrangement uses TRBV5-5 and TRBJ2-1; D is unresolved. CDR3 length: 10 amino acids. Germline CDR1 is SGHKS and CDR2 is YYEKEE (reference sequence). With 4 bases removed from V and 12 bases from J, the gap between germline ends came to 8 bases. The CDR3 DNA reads TGTGCCAGCAGCCCGGAAGGGCAGTTCTTC. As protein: CASSPEGQFF.

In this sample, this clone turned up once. The CDR3 DNA is TGTGCCAGCAGCTTTGGGCCCTGGGAAGAGACCCAGTACTTC. Translating it yields CASSFGPWEETQYF. J is TRBJ2-5 and V is TRBV5-6; D unresolved. Germline V lookup: CDR1 SGHDT, CDR2 YYEEEE. V was trimmed by 2 bases and J by 3 bases, leaving 11 bases between them. The CDR3 length is 14 residues.

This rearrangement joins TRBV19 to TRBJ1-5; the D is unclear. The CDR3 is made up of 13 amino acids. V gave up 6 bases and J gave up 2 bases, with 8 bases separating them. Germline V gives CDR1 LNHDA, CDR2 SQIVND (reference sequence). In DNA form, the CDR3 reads TGTGCCAGTAGGAAACTAGGCAATCAGCCCCAGCATTTT. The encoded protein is CASRKLGNQPQHF.

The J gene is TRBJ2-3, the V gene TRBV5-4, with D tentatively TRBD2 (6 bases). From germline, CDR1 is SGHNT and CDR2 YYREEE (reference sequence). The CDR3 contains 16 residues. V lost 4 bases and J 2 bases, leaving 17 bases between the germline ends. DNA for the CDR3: TGTGCCAGCAGCCGCCTGAGCGGGCCCGCCACAGATACGCAGTATTTT. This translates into CASSRLSGPATDTQYF.

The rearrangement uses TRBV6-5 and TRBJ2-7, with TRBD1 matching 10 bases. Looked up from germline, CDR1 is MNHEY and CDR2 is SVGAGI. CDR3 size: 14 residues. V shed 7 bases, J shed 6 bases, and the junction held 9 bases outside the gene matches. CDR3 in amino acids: CASTQGTGVSEQYF. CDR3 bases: TGTGCCAGCACTCAAGGGACAGGGGTCTCCGAGCAGTACTTC.

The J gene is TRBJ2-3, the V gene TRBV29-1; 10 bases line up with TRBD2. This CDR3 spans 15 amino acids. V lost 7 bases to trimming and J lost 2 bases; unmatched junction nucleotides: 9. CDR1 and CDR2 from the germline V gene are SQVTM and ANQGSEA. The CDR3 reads CSADLAGGSTDTQYF. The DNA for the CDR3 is TGCAGCGCGGATTTAGCGGGAGGATCCACAGATACGCAGTATTTT.

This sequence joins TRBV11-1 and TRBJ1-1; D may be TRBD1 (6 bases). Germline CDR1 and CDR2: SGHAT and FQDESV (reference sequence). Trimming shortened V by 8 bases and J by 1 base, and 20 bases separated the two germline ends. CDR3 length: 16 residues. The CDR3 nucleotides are TGTGCCAGCTCACGGGGGGCAGGGGCGACGAACACTGAAGCTTTCTTT. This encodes CASSRGAGATNTEAFF.

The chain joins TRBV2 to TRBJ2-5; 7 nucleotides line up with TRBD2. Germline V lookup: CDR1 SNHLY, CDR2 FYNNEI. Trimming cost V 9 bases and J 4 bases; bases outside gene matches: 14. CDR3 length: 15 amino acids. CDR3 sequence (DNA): TGTGCCAGTAATCAAGGTGGGAGGGCCGCAGAGACCCAGTACTTC. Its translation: CASNQGGRAAETQYF.

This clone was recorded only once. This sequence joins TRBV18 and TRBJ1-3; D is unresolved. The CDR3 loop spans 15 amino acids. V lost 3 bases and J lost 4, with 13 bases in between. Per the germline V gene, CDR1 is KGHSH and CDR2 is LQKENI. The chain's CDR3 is CASSPGVRYGNTIYF. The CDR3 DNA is TGTGCCAGCTCACCCGGGGTGAGGTACGGAAACACCATATATTTT.

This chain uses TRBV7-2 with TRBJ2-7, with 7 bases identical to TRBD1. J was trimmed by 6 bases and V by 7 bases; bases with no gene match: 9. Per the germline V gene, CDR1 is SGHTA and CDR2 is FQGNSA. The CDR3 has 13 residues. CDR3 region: CASTHGTVSEQYF. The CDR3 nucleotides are TGTGCCAGCACCCACGGGACAGTCTCCGAGCAGTACTTC.

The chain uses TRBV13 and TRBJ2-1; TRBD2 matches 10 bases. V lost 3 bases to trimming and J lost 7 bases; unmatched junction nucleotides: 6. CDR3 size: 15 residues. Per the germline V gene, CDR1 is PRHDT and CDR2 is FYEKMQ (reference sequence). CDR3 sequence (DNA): TGTGCCAGCAGCTTTTCCCAGCGGGAGGGTAATGAGCAGTTCTTC. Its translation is CASSFSQREGNEQFF.

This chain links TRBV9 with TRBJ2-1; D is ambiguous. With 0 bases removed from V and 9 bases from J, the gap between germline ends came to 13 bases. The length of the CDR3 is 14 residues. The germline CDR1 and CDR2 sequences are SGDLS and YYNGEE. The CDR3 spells CASSVAGPSSEQFF. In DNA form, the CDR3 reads TGTGCCAGCAGCGTAGCGGGCCCCTCGAGTGAGCAGTTCTTC. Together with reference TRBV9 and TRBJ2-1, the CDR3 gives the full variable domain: DSGVTQTPKHLITATGQRVTLRCSPRSGDLSVYWYQQSLDQGLQFLIQYYNGEERAKGNILERFSAQQFPDLHSELNLSSLELGDSALYFCASSVAGPSSEQFFGPGTRLTVL.